This T cell receptor beta chain was captured in a study of blood T cell repertoires in COVID-19. Study at large: The study drew acute and convalescent COVID-19 samples from the United States, Italy and Spain. T cells, B-cell-depleted T cells, or PBMCs provided the cDNA or gDNA that served as material.

TCRdb keeps only in-frame clones here, not all; method: immunoSEQ multiplex PCR. The data contain approximately 100,000 clones, roughly 84% of them singletons. Germline V CDR1 and CDR2: LGHNA, YSLEER. V shed 3 bases and J 7 bases; nucleotides not matched to a gene: 11. The CDR3 runs to 15 residues. The source is a human donor in a cohort sampled during active COVID-19. The V call is TRBV4-3, the J call TRBJ2-7; TRBD1 matches at 8 bases. Sequences were obtained from peripheral blood. The CDR3 nucleotides are TGCGCCAGCAGCCAGGGGGGTGGACAGGGTGAAGAGCAGTACTTC. Translation gives CASSQGGGQGEEQYF.